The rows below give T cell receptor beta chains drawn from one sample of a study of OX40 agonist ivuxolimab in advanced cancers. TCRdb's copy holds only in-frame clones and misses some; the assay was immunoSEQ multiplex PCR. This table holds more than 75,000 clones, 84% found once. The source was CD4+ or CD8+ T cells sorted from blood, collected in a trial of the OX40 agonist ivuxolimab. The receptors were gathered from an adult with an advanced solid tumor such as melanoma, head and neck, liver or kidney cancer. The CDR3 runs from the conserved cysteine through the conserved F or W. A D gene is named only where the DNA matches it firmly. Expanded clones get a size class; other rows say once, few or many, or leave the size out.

TGTGCCAGTAGCAGGTTCCCGGACGGTTCCTACGAGCAGTACTTC	CASSRFPDGSYEQYF	-	TRBV19	TRBJ2-7	-
TGTGCCAGCAGTCGTGGCAGACTAGCTAACTATGGCTACACCTTC	CASSRGRLANYGYTF	-	TRBV2	TRBJ1-2	-
TGTGCCAGCAGCCGGACAGGGGCACTGTATAATTCACCCCTCCACTTT	CASSRTGALYNSPLHF	TRBD1	TRBV7-2	TRBJ1-6	-
TGTGCCAGCAGCTTAACTCCACCTACGCAGTATTTT	CASSLTPPTQYF	-	TRBV11-1	TRBJ2-3	-
TGTGCCAGCAGGACTAGACAGGGAGGGGAAAAACTGTTTTTT	CASRTRQGGEKLFF	TRBD1	TRBV6-5	TRBJ1-4	-
TGTGCCAGCAGCCCCAGCGGGAACACCGGGGAGCTGTTTTTT	CASSPSGNTGELFF	-	TRBV7-3	TRBJ2-2	-
TGTGCTAGTGACGCCCCCCTGGGCTCCTACGAGCAGTACTTC	CASDAPLGSYEQYF	-	TRBV12-5	TRBJ2-7	-
TGTGCCACCAGCGCAGTAGGAAACACTGAAGCTTTCTTT	CATSAVGNTEAFF	-	TRBV15	TRBJ1-1	-
TGTGCCAGCAGTTTAGTAAGGGGAGACGAGCAGTTCTTC	CASSLVRGDEQFF	-	TRBV27	TRBJ2-1	-
TGTGCCAGCAGCTTAGTTGGAGGGGGCACCGGGGAGCTGTTTTTT	CASSLVGGGTGELFF	-	TRBV7-9	TRBJ2-2	-
TGTGCCAGCAGGTTGACTAGCGGGGCCGCCTACGAGCAGTACTTC	CASRLTSGAAYEQYF	TRBD2	TRBV28	TRBJ2-7	-
TGTGCCAGCTCACCGGGTCCTTACGAGCAGTACTTC	CASSPGPYEQYF	-	TRBV18	TRBJ2-7	-
TGTGCCAGCAGCCGGGGACAGGCGGGAGGCTATGAGCAGTTCTTC	CASSRGQAGGYEQFF	-	TRBV11-1	TRBJ2-1	-
TGTGCCACCAGCAAGGGACAGGGGGAGTCTGGCGAGCAGTACTTC	CATSKGQGESGEQYF	TRBD1	TRBV15	TRBJ2-7	-
TGTGCCAGCAGCTTGAGGCAGTGGAACACCATATATTTT	CASSLRQWNTIYF	-	TRBV5-8	TRBJ1-3	-
TGTGCCAGCAGCCGGGGTGTGGAGACCCAGTACTTC	CASSRGVETQYF	-	TRBV11-2	TRBJ2-5	-
TGTGCCAGCAGTTCTGCCAGGGGAAACAATTCACCCCTCCACTTT	CASSSARGNNSPLHF	-	TRBV7-9	TRBJ1-6	-
TGCGCCAGCAGCTTTCAGGGCAGGGAGACAGATACGCAGTATTTT	CASSFQGRETDTQYF	-	TRBV5-1	TRBJ2-3	-
TGTGCCAGCAGTCCCCAGATCTTAGGGGATGGCTACACCTTC	CASSPQILGDGYTF	-	TRBV2	TRBJ1-2	-
TGTGCCTGGAGGCCCCAAGAGCGCGGACTGTATGGCTACACCTTC	CAWRPQERGLYGYTF	-	TRBV30	TRBJ1-2	-
TGTGCCAGCAGCTTTTTCAGAGGTTACTACTACGAGCAGTACTTC	CASSFFRGYYYEQYF	-	TRBV5-6	TRBJ2-7	-
TGTGCCACCATCAATCTACAGGGACAGCCCCAGCATTTT	CATINLQGQPQHF	-	TRBV6-1	TRBJ1-5	once
TGTGCCAGCAGTTTAACAGATCAAGAGACCCAGTACTTC	CASSLTDQETQYF	-	TRBV28	TRBJ2-5	-
TGTGCCAGCAGCTTACCGACAGGGAATACCTACGAGCAGTACTTC	CASSLPTGNTYEQYF	TRBD1	TRBV11-2	TRBJ2-7	-
TGTGCCTGGAGTGTACCGGGCTATGGCTACACCTTC	CAWSVPGYGYTF	-	TRBV30	TRBJ1-2	-
TGTGCCAGCAGCTCCGGGACTGAAGTCGGAAACACCATATATTTT	CASSSGTEVGNTIYF	-	TRBV7-9	TRBJ1-3	-
TGCGCCAGGCAGCGGGACGGGAGCAATCAGCCCCAGCATTTT	CARQRDGSNQPQHF	-	TRBV5-1	TRBJ1-5	few
TGCGCCAGCAGTGGGCTAGCAGGGGAGCAGTTCTTC	CASSGLAGEQFF	-	TRBV10-2	TRBJ2-1	once
TGTGCCAGCAGCCAAGATCGTACCTACGAGCAGTACTTC	CASSQDRTYEQYF	-	TRBV4-2	TRBJ2-7	once
TGTGCCAGCAGCCGGATGACAGGGGGCCCTTACCTAGCCAAAAACATTCAGTACTTC	CASSRMTGGPYLAKNIQYF	TRBD1	TRBV7-2	TRBJ2-4	-
TGCGCCAGCAGCCCCGGACAGGGGGGCACAGATACGCAGTATTTT	CASSPGQGGTDTQYF	TRBD1	TRBV4-1	TRBJ2-3	-
TGCGCCAGCAGCTTTGACGTGGGAACCTACGAGCAGTACTTC	CASSFDVGTYEQYF	-	TRBV5-1	TRBJ2-7	-
TGCGCCAGCAGCCAAGGTCTAGCGGGCCCAGCCTACAATGAGCAGTTCTTC	CASSQGLAGPAYNEQFF	TRBD2	TRBV4-3	TRBJ2-1	-
TGTGCCTCTCCAGGGGGCTCTGCAACTAATGAAAAACTGTTTTTT	CASPGGSATNEKLFF	TRBD1	TRBV30	TRBJ1-4	-
TGTGCCAGCAGCAAAACAGGGGGTGGTAATGAGCAGTTCTTC	CASSKTGGGNEQFF	TRBD1	TRBV7-8	TRBJ2-1	-
TGTGCCAGTAGTATCTTCTTGTACTACGAGCAGTACTTC	CASSIFLYYEQYF	-	TRBV19	TRBJ2-7	-
TGTGCCAGCAGTTACATTGGACTAGCCCGTTACAATGAGCAGTTCTTC	CASSYIGLARYNEQFF	TRBD2	TRBV6-5	TRBJ2-1	-
TGTGCCAGCAGCGCACGACAGGGGAATCAAGCCGGGGAGCTGTTTTTT	CASSARQGNQAGELFF	TRBD1	TRBV7-2	TRBJ2-2	-
TGTGCCACCAGCAGGGGGGGCGATTCACCCCTCCACTTT	CATSRGGDSPLHF	-	TRBV15	TRBJ1-6	-
TGTGCCAGCAGCCTTGGACGGGACCGCGGCGAGCAGTACTTC	CASSLGRDRGEQYF	-	TRBV13	TRBJ2-7	once
TGTGCCAGCAGCCGAACTTTGGACAGGCATCAGCCCCAGCATTTT	CASSRTLDRHQPQHF	-	TRBV21-1	TRBJ1-5	-
TGTGCCAGCAGCGGCGCCTCCGGGACAGGGGCCTACGAGCAGTACTTC	CASSGASGTGAYEQYF	TRBD1	TRBV7-6	TRBJ2-7	-
TGTGCCAGTAGTATAAGGGTGTCGGGGGCCCTGGCTGAAGCTTTCTTT	CASSIRVSGALAEAFF	-	TRBV19	TRBJ1-1	-
TGCGCCAGCAGCCAAGAGGGCCAGGGACAGGTGTCTAACTATGGCTACACCTTC	CASSQEGQGQVSNYGYTF	TRBD1	TRBV4-1	TRBJ1-2	-
TGTGCTAGTGGACCTAGGGGGACTTCGAACACTGAAGCTTTCTTT	CASGPRGTSNTEAFF	-	TRBV12-5	TRBJ1-1	-
TGTGCCAGCAGCTCTTCCTACGAGCAGTACTTC	CASSSSYEQYF	-	TRBV11-1	TRBJ2-7	-
TGTGCCAGCAGCTTAGCCGGGACAGGGCTCCAAGAGACCCAGTACTTC	CASSLAGTGLQETQYF	TRBD1	TRBV7-9	TRBJ2-5	-
TGTGCCAGCAAAAAAGAGACAGCCAATTCACCCCTCCACTTT	CASKKETANSPLHF	-	TRBV5-6	TRBJ1-6	-
TGTGCCAGCAGCTTGGGACAGGTTCAGCCCCAGCATTTT	CASSLGQVQPQHF	-	TRBV5-8	TRBJ1-5	-